This is a list of T cell receptor beta chains from one sample in a study of blood T cell repertoires in COVID-19. Produced via immunoSEQ multiplex PCR; TCRdb's table is partial and in-frame only. The top ten clones hold 6.8% of a sample with 300,000 to 350,000 clones, 80% to 95% of them seen once. The sequencing sample was made of peripheral blood. The origin of the receptors is a woman younger than 45 with COVID-19, enrolled during active disease. CDR3s include the opening cysteine and the closing phenylalanine or tryptophan. Fields, in order: J gene, D gene, clone size, V gene, CDR3 DNA, CDR3 protein. A D gene is named only where the DNA matches it firmly. Not every row has a clone size; where given, it reads once, few, many or a size class.

j_gene: TRBJ2-1
d_gene: -
abundance: -
v_gene: TRBV5-1
CDR3nt: TGCGCCAGCAGCCCAGGGGTTAGTATGGATGAGCAGTTCTTC
CDR3aa: CASSPGVSMDEQFF

j_gene: TRBJ2-3
d_gene: -
abundance: -
v_gene: TRBV11-1
CDR3nt: TGTGCCAGCAGCTTAGTGGGGGCGAGCACAGATACGCAGTATTTT
CDR3aa: CASSLVGASTDTQYF

j_gene: TRBJ2-7
d_gene: -
abundance: once
v_gene: TRBV19
CDR3nt: TGTGCCAGTAGTAGAGACCAGACCTACGAGCAGTACTTC
CDR3aa: CASSRDQTYEQYF

j_gene: TRBJ2-4
d_gene: -
abundance: -
v_gene: TRBV23-1
CDR3nt: TGCGCCAGCACAGTCTTTGGGGGCGGAAACATTCAGTACTTC
CDR3aa: CASTVFGGGNIQYF

j_gene: TRBJ2-7
d_gene: TRBD1
abundance: -
v_gene: TRBV2
CDR3nt: TGTGCCAGCAATTTGGGACAGAACTCCTACGAGCAGTACTTC
CDR3aa: CASNLGQNSYEQYF

j_gene: TRBJ1-5
d_gene: -
abundance: -
v_gene: TRBV2
CDR3nt: TGTGCCAGCAGCTTAGAACCGGGGGGAAATCAGCCCCAGCATTTT
CDR3aa: CASSLEPGGNQPQHF

j_gene: TRBJ2-5
d_gene: TRBD2
abundance: -
v_gene: TRBV7-9
CDR3nt: TGTGCCAGCAGCATACTAGCGGGGGAGCAAGAGACCCAGTACTTC
CDR3aa: CASSILAGEQETQYF

j_gene: TRBJ1-6
d_gene: TRBD1
abundance: many
v_gene: TRBV11-2
CDR3nt: TGTGCCAGCAGCTCCACAGGGGAAGAGGGTTCACCCCTCCACTTT
CDR3aa: CASSSTGEEGSPLHF

j_gene: TRBJ1-1
d_gene: -
abundance: -
v_gene: TRBV5-1
CDR3nt: TGCGCCAGCACCTCCACCGGGACAATGGGCACTGAAGCTTTCTTT
CDR3aa: CASTSTGTMGTEAFF

j_gene: TRBJ1-1
d_gene: TRBD1
abundance: -
v_gene: TRBV10-3
CDR3nt: TGTGCCATCCGCGTGGGGCAGGGGGACACTGAAGCTTTCTTT
CDR3aa: CAIRVGQGDTEAFF

j_gene: TRBJ2-3
d_gene: TRBD2
abundance: once
v_gene: TRBV5-4
CDR3nt: TGTGCCAGCAGCTTTGGCGGGAGTTCCACAGATACGCAGTATTTT
CDR3aa: CASSFGGSSTDTQYF

j_gene: TRBJ2-7
d_gene: -
abundance: -
v_gene: TRBV6-4
CDR3nt: TGTGCCAATTCTAAATGCCGCGAACTTTTATCCTACGAGCAGTACTTC
CDR3aa: CANSKCRELLSYEQYF

j_gene: TRBJ2-7
d_gene: TRBD2
abundance: -
v_gene: TRBV20-1
CDR3nt: TGCAGTGCTAGTCTCGGACTAGCGGGAGTGTACGAGCAGTACTTC
CDR3aa: CSASLGLAGVYEQYF

j_gene: TRBJ2-2
d_gene: TRBD2
abundance: -
v_gene: TRBV3-1/TRBV3-2
CDR3nt: TGTGCCAGCACTGTGGGGACTAGCGGGAGCAGGGAGCTGTTTTTT
CDR3aa: CASTVGTSGSRELFF

j_gene: TRBJ1-1
d_gene: TRBD1
abundance: -
v_gene: TRBV5-6
CDR3nt: TGTGCCATTACCCAGGGGGCCGGCACTGAAGCTTTCTTT
CDR3aa: CAITQGAGTEAFF

j_gene: TRBJ2-2
d_gene: -
abundance: -
v_gene: TRBV4-3
CDR3nt: TGCGCCAGCAGCCAGGGCAGGGTAGACACCGGGGAGCTGTTTTTT
CDR3aa: CASSQGRVDTGELFF

j_gene: TRBJ2-3
d_gene: -
abundance: -
v_gene: TRBV21-1
CDR3nt: TGTGCCAGCAGCAGATTAACAGGGGCCTTGAGCACAGATACGCAGTATTTT
CDR3aa: CASSRLTGALSTDTQYF

j_gene: TRBJ2-7
d_gene: TRBD1
abundance: -
v_gene: TRBV19
CDR3nt: TGTGCCAGTAGTATGGGGACAGGGATCTCTGTCGAGCAGTACTTC
CDR3aa: CASSMGTGISVEQYF

j_gene: TRBJ2-7
d_gene: TRBD2
abundance: -
v_gene: TRBV28
CDR3nt: TGTGCCAGCAGTGCCGACGGGAGGCTAGCCGGATACGAGCAGTACTTC
CDR3aa: CASSADGRLAGYEQYF

j_gene: TRBJ2-1
d_gene: TRBD2
abundance: -
v_gene: TRBV10-2
CDR3nt: TGCGCCAGCAGTGGGACTAGCTTCTACAATGAGCAGTTCTTC
CDR3aa: CASSGTSFYNEQFF

j_gene: TRBJ1-1
d_gene: -
abundance: -
v_gene: TRBV4-1
CDR3nt: TGCGCCAGCAGCCAAGGGCTGGGGGGGAGAGTCACTGAAGCTTTCTTT
CDR3aa: CASSQGLGGRVTEAFF

j_gene: TRBJ2-7
d_gene: -
abundance: -
v_gene: TRBV28
CDR3nt: TGTGCCAGCAGTTCGGCCCAGGGGTTCCGCGAGCAGTACTTC
CDR3aa: CASSSAQGFREQYF

j_gene: TRBJ2-5
d_gene: -
abundance: -
v_gene: TRBV29-1
CDR3nt: TGCAGCGTTCGCCCGGGAATAGAGACCCAGTACTTC
CDR3aa: CSVRPGIETQYF

j_gene: TRBJ1-4
d_gene: TRBD1
abundance: -
v_gene: TRBV19
CDR3nt: TGTGCCAGTAGTAAACAGGATGGGACAGGTGGAAAAAAACTGTTTTTT
CDR3aa: CASSKQDGTGGKKLFF

j_gene: TRBJ2-7
d_gene: TRBD2
abundance: -
v_gene: TRBV3-1/TRBV3-2
CDR3nt: TGTGCCAGCAGCCAACAAGCGGGAGGGCCTTTCGAGCAGTACTTC
CDR3aa: CASSQQAGGPFEQYF

j_gene: TRBJ2-7
d_gene: -
abundance: -
v_gene: TRBV6-2/TRBV6-3
CDR3nt: TGTGCCAGCAGTTACGACGCGAGGGGGACCTACGAGCAGTACTTC
CDR3aa: CASSYDARGTYEQYF

j_gene: TRBJ2-3
d_gene: -
abundance: once
v_gene: TRBV12-5
CDR3nt: TGTGCTAGTGGTTCCACTAGTTTGACAGATACGCAGTATTTT
CDR3aa: CASGSTSLTDTQYF

j_gene: TRBJ1-5
d_gene: -
abundance: -
v_gene: TRBV7-2
CDR3nt: TGTGCCAGCCGGGAGGGAGGGCGCAATCAGCCCCAGCATTTT
CDR3aa: CASREGGRNQPQHF

j_gene: TRBJ2-3
d_gene: TRBD2
abundance: -
v_gene: TRBV2
CDR3nt: TGTGCCAGCAGTTCGGGACTAGCGACACGAGATACGCAGTATTTT
CDR3aa: CASSSGLATRDTQYF

j_gene: TRBJ2-5
d_gene: -
abundance: once
v_gene: TRBV28
CDR3nt: TGTGCCAGCAGTTTCTCCCAACCCGAGGAGGGAGAGACCCAGTACTTC
CDR3aa: CASSFSQPEEGETQYF

j_gene: TRBJ2-7
d_gene: TRBD2
abundance: -
v_gene: TRBV6-5
CDR3nt: TGTGCCAGCAGTTGGGAGGGAATAGGCGAGCAGTACTTC
CDR3aa: CASSWEGIGEQYF

j_gene: TRBJ2-2
d_gene: -
abundance: -
v_gene: TRBV7-6
CDR3nt: TGTGCCAGCAGCTTAGGTTCAACAGGGGAGCTGTTTTTT
CDR3aa: CASSLGSTGELFF

j_gene: TRBJ1-3
d_gene: -
abundance: -
v_gene: TRBV24-1
CDR3nt: TGTGCCACCAGTGATTTGCTAGACACCATATATTTT
CDR3aa: CATSDLLDTIYF

j_gene: TRBJ2-7
d_gene: -
abundance: -
v_gene: TRBV6-5
CDR3nt: TGTGCCAGCAGGGCGGCAGGGTCGTACGAGCAGTACTTC
CDR3aa: CASRAAGSYEQYF

j_gene: TRBJ1-2
d_gene: -
abundance: once
v_gene: TRBV14
CDR3nt: TGTGCCAGCAGCCAAGATCTGGGGACAAACTATGGCTACACCTTC
CDR3aa: CASSQDLGTNYGYTF

j_gene: TRBJ2-7
d_gene: -
abundance: once
v_gene: TRBV28
CDR3nt: TGTGCCAGCAGGGGCAGGAGGACCTACGAGCAGTACTTC
CDR3aa: CASRGRRTYEQYF

j_gene: TRBJ2-7
d_gene: -
abundance: once
v_gene: TRBV6-5
CDR3nt: TGTGCCAGCAGTTACTCGAGGGGGGGCTACGAGCAGTACTTC
CDR3aa: CASSYSRGGYEQYF

j_gene: TRBJ2-4
d_gene: -
abundance: -
v_gene: TRBV5-6
CDR3nt: TGTGCCAGCAGCTTCAGGGTAGCCAAAAACATTCAGTACTTC
CDR3aa: CASSFRVAKNIQYF

j_gene: TRBJ2-1
d_gene: -
abundance: -
v_gene: TRBV19
CDR3nt: TGTGCCGTTTCTACAGGGCGGCTTGACAATGAGCAGTTCTTC
CDR3aa: CAVSTGRLDNEQFF

j_gene: TRBJ2-1
d_gene: TRBD2
abundance: -
v_gene: TRBV18
CDR3nt: TGTGCCAGCTCACTATGGGAGGGCAACAATGAGCAGTTCTTC
CDR3aa: CASSLWEGNNEQFF

j_gene: TRBJ2-1
d_gene: -
abundance: -
v_gene: TRBV30
CDR3nt: TGTGCCTGGAGTAACGGGCGGGGACCCAGCTCCTACAATGAGCAGTTCTTC
CDR3aa: CAWSNGRGPSSYNEQFF

j_gene: TRBJ1-6
d_gene: -
abundance: -
v_gene: TRBV18
CDR3nt: TGTGCCAGCTCACCAGCGGACAGATCTTCTTCACCCCTCCACTTT
CDR3aa: CASSPADRSSSPLHF

j_gene: TRBJ1-4
d_gene: TRBD1
abundance: -
v_gene: TRBV11-2
CDR3nt: TGTGCCAGCAGCTCCGGGACAGATAATGAAAAACTGTTTTTT
CDR3aa: CASSSGTDNEKLFF

j_gene: TRBJ2-2
d_gene: TRBD1
abundance: -
v_gene: TRBV5-4
CDR3nt: TGTGCCAGCAGCACGACAGGGAGAGCGACCGGGGAGCTGTTTTTT
CDR3aa: CASSTTGRATGELFF

j_gene: TRBJ2-3
d_gene: -
abundance: -
v_gene: TRBV30
CDR3nt: TGTGCCTGGAGTGTAGGGGGGGCCGCAGATACGCAGTATTTT
CDR3aa: CAWSVGGAADTQYF

j_gene: TRBJ2-7
d_gene: TRBD2
abundance: -
v_gene: TRBV5-1
CDR3nt: TGCGCCAGCAAGAAGCGGGAGATATTCTACGAGCAGTACTTC
CDR3aa: CASKKREIFYEQYF

j_gene: TRBJ2-1
d_gene: TRBD1
abundance: -
v_gene: TRBV18
CDR3nt: TGTGCCAGCTCCCTGCCGGGACAGGGTCGTAATGAGCAGTTCTTC
CDR3aa: CASSLPGQGRNEQFF

j_gene: TRBJ2-7
d_gene: -
abundance: -
v_gene: TRBV10-1
CDR3nt: TGCGCCAGCAGTGAAACGGGAGTTAACGAGCAGTACTTC
CDR3aa: CASSETGVNEQYF

j_gene: TRBJ2-1
d_gene: TRBD2
abundance: -
v_gene: TRBV5-5
CDR3nt: TGTGCCAGCAGTCGGTTAGCGGGACCTCCCTACAATGAGCAGTTCTTC
CDR3aa: CASSRLAGPPYNEQFF